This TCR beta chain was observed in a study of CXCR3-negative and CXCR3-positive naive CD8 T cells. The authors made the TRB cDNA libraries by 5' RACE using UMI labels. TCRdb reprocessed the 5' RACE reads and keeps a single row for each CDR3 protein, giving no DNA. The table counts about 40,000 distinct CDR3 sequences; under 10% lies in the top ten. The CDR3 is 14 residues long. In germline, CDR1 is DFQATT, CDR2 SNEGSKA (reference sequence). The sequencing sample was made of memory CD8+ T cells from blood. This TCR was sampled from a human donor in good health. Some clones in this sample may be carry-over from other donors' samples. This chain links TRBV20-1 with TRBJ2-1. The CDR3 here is CSARDVRSVGEQFF.